This TCR beta chain was sequenced during a study of a mutant IDH1 vaccine in newly diagnosed glioma. General study points: Pseudoprogression apparently lacked any relation to changes in top peripheral T cell clonotypes.

Noted time point: week 5, during vaccination. Alongside topical imiquimod, each dose of vaccine comprised 300 ug of mutant IDH1 20-mer peptide. Turning to this clone: Its antigen is unknown.

Method: immunoSEQ multiplex PCR; TCRdb's copy keeps in-frame clones and lacks some. The sample holds 60,000 or so clones, about 87% seen once. J gave up 7 bases and V 5 bases, and 13 bases lay outside the gene matches. CDR3 length equals 15 residues. Germline V gene sequence: CDR1 MNHEY, CDR2 SVGAGI. The receptor was isolated from a woman in her 40s with glioma. The chain has TRBV6-5 and TRBJ1-2; 7 bases are shared with TRBD1. Specimen: PBMCs, collected from a glioma patient whose treatment included an IDH1 peptide vaccine. The chain's CDR3 is CASSRTGTAVGGYTF. Here the CDR3 DNA reads TGTGCCAGCAGTCGTACCGGGACAGCCGTCGGTGGCTACACCTTC.